The 30 T cell receptor beta chains given below trace back to one sample, sequenced in a study of technical replicates of blood from a few donors. Only in-frame clones appear in the TCRdb table, and some are missing; sequencing was by immunoSEQ multiplex PCR. The sample includes 68,000 or so clones, just over 90% of them seen just once. What was sequenced was PBMCs. The receptor set was obtained from a human donor in good health. Some clones in this sample may be carry-over from other donors' samples.

This clone occurred a few times. The CDR3 bases are TGTGCCAGCAGCTGGGGACTAGCGGGAGGCTACGAGCAGTACTTC. This gives the protein CASSWGLAGGYEQYF. This sequence joins TRBV7-2 and TRBJ2-7; TRBD2 matches at 15 bases. From germline, CDR1 is SGHTA and CDR2 FQGNSA. V trimming: 4 bases; J trimming: 3 bases; junction bases outside the gene matches: 1. The CDR3 sequence is 15 residues long.

This clone was seen once. V gene TRBV10-3 combines with J gene TRBJ1-1; TRBD1 is a possible D gene (6 bases). This CDR3 comprises 14 residues. Trimming took 7 bases from V and 4 from J, leaving 16 bases between them. In germline, CDR1 is ENHRY, CDR2 SYGVKD. This chain's CDR3 is CAIISETGLTEAFF. Here the CDR3 DNA reads TGTGCCATCATTTCGGAAACAGGGCTCACTGAAGCTTTCTTT.

This clone has only one observation. The rearrangement uses TRBV29-1 and TRBJ1-2; D not certain. In germline, CDR1 is SQVTM, CDR2 ANQGSEA. CDR3 length equals 11 residues. Deletions cut 2 bases from V and 4 bases from J, with 5 bases between. The CDR3 coding sequence is TGCAGCGTTGAATTGGCCTATGGCTACACCTTC. This sequence encodes CSVELAYGYTF.

This chain joins TRBV5-4 and TRBJ2-7; 12 bases fit TRBD2. CDR1 and CDR2 (germline): SGHNT, YYREEE (reference sequence). J was trimmed by 2 bases and V by 4 bases; bases with no gene match: 10. The CDR3 is made up of 17 amino acids. In DNA, the CDR3 is TGTGCCAGCAGCGAATCCGCTAGCGGGGGGGCCACCTACGAGCAGTACTTC. Amino acids: CASSESASGGATYEQYF.

CDR3 amino acids: CASSLRGGTGLLNTEAFF. In DNA form, the CDR3 reads TGTGCCAGCAGCTTAAGGGGGGGGACAGGTCTTTTGAACACTGAAGCTTTCTTT. This rearrangement joins TRBV7-3 to TRBJ1-1; the match to TRBD1 covers 8 bases. The V and J ends lost 1 base and 0 bases, in that order; junction bases with no gene match: 10. The V gene's germline CDR1 is SGHTA and CDR2 FQGTGA. The CDR3 totals 18 residues.

This chain joins TRBV7-8 and TRBJ2-7; 10 nucleotides match TRBD1. The CDR3 has 15 residues. V gave up 5 bases and J gave up 5 bases; unmatched junction bases: 9. Germline V gene sequence: CDR1 SGHVS, CDR2 FQNEAQ. The CDR3 region is CASSKGTGQGHEQYF. The CDR3 DNA follows: TGTGCCAGCAGCAAAGGAACGGGACAGGGGCACGAGCAGTACTTC.

This sequence joins TRBV4-1 and TRBJ1-1; 7 bases map to TRBD1. Germline values: CDR1 MGHRA, CDR2 YSYEKL. Trimming took 4 bases from V and 0 from J; bases not matched to a gene: 5. This CDR3 is built from 15 residues. The CDR3 nucleotides read TGCGCCAGCAGCCCGCGCGACAGGGTGAACACTGAAGCTTTCTTT. Protein: CASSPRDRVNTEAFF.

For this clone: Additional DNA sequences in this sample encode the identical CDR3. The chain recombines TRBV7-9 with TRBJ2-2; 8 nucleotides match TRBD1. Trimming at V came to 4 bases and at J to 5 bases, leaving 6 bases not matched to a gene. CDR1 SEHNR and CDR2 FQNEAQ come from the germline V gene (reference sequence). This CDR3 has 15 amino acids. The CDR3 DNA is TGTGCCAGCAGCTCCCGGGACAGGTTGACCGGGGAGCTGTTTTTT. This encodes CASSSRDRLTGELFF.

The chain uses TRBV14 and TRBJ1-1; D is ambiguous. The CDR3 has 13 amino acids. CDR1 and CDR2 from the germline V gene are SGHDN and FVKESK. V shed 0 bases and J shed 8 bases, with 10 bases lying between them. The CDR3 bases are TGTGCCAGCAGCCAAGATTGGGCAGGAGAAGCTTTCTTT. Its translation is CASSQDWAGEAFF.

In DNA form, the CDR3 reads TGCAGCGTAGAGGGGGTGGATGGCTACACCTTC. Its protein product is CSVEGVDGYTF. This chain joins TRBV29-1 and TRBJ1-2, with D tentatively TRBD1 (6 bases). CDR3 length: 11 residues. The V gene's germline CDR1 is SQVTM and CDR2 ANQGSEA. V was clipped by 6 bases and J by 6 bases, with 11 bases between them.

This chain uses TRBV5-1 with TRBJ2-3; TRBD2 is a possible D gene (5 bases). Trimming stripped 5 bases from V and 5 bases from J, with 18 bases between. CDR3 length equals 15 residues. Germline lookup yields CDR1 SGHRS and CDR2 YFSETQ. The CDR3 region has the DNA TGCGCCAGCAGTCGGGGATTGGAGAGTCAAGATACGCAGTATTTT. Its protein is CASSRGLESQDTQYF.

The table lists this clone with a count of one. The V call is TRBV6-5, the J call TRBJ2-5; tentatively, D is TRBD2 (6 bases). Trimming pared 3 bases from V and 3 bases from J, leaving 11 bases between. This CDR3 is built from 14 residues. In germline, CDR1 is MNHEY, CDR2 SVGAGI. In nucleotides, the CDR3 is TGTGCCAGCAGTTATTCGACGGGAGAAGAGACCCAGTACTTC. Translation gives CASSYSTGEETQYF.

This chain links TRBV7-2 with TRBJ2-2; no clear D. Germline V gene lookup returns CDR1 SGHTA and CDR2 FQGNSA. There are 14 residues in the CDR3. V lost 2 bases and J 4 bases, leaving 8 bases between the germline ends. The CDR3 reads CASSLNTPTGELFF. CDR3 bases: TGTGCCAGCAGCTTAAATACACCCACCGGGGAGCTGTTTTTT.

The rearrangement uses TRBV6-4 and TRBJ2-2, with D unclear. This CDR3 has 13 residues. Germline assignment: CDR1 MRHNA and CDR2 SNTAGT. The germline V and J ends were trimmed by 0 bases and 5 bases, with 4 bases remaining between them. DNA for the CDR3: TGTGCCAGCAGTGACTCTCAAACCGGGGAGCTGTTTTTT. Its protein product is CASSDSQTGELFF.

Only one count was recorded for this clone. This chain uses TRBV7-2 with TRBJ2-7, with TRBD1 identical over 11 bases. The V segment lost 1 base and the J segment 3 bases; nucleotides outside the gene matches: 2. Per the germline V gene, CDR1 is SGHTA and CDR2 is FQGNSA. The length of the CDR3 is 15 residues. CDR3 loop: CASSLDGTGGYEQYF. For the CDR3, the DNA is TGTGCCAGCAGCTTAGACGGGACAGGGGGCTACGAGCAGTACTTC.

The chain combines TRBV7-6 with TRBJ2-2; 9 bases line up with TRBD2. Germline trimming cut 5 bases from V and 2 bases from J; bases unmatched to any gene: 12. This CDR3 contains 18 residues. Germline CDR1 reads SGHVS; CDR2 reads FNYEAQ. The CDR3 is CASSPRGSGGSNTGELFF. The CDR3 DNA is TGTGCCAGCAGCCCCCGGGGTAGCGGGGGTAGCAACACCGGGGAGCTGTTTTTT. The whole variable domain, remainder taken from reference TRBV7-6 and TRBJ2-2, is GAGVSQSPRYKVTKRGQDVALRCDPISGHVSLYWYRQALGQGPEFLTYFNYEAQQDKSGLPNDRFSAERPEGSISTLTIQRTEQRDSAMYRCASSPRGSGGSNTGELFFGEGSRLTVL.

The chain has TRBV2 and TRBJ2-1; unclear D gene. The CDR3 sequence is 12 residues long. The V gene's germline CDR1 is SNHLY and CDR2 FYNNEI. The V end lost 5 bases, the J end lost 5 bases, and 7 bases lay between the germline ends. In DNA, the CDR3 is TGTGCCAGCAGTCCTAGGAACAATGAGCAGTTCTTC. Protein: CASSPRNNEQFF.

V is TRBV4-3 and J is TRBJ2-7; TRBD1 agrees at 10 bases. With V trimmed by 0 bases and J by 5 bases, 10 bases remained unmatched. The CDR3 is made up of 17 amino acids. CDR1 is LGHNA and CDR2 is YSLEER in the germline V gene. CDR3 amino acids: CASSQETGTGVFHEQYF. The DNA of the CDR3 is TGCGCCAGCAGCCAAGAGACCGGGACAGGGGTGTTCCACGAGCAGTACTTC.

The rearrangement joins TRBV5-8 to TRBJ1-2; possibly TRBD1 for D (6 bases). Trimming removed 1 base at V and 5 bases at J, with 12 bases between. CDR1 SGHTS and CDR2 YDEGEE come from the germline V gene. The CDR3 contains 14 residues. CDR3 in amino acids: CASSLRTDSYGYTF. In DNA, the CDR3 is TGTGCCAGCAGCTTGAGGACAGACTCGTATGGCTACACCTTC. The full variable domain, with the rest looked up from reference TRBV5-8 and TRBJ1-2, is EAGVTQSPTHLIKTRGQQATLRCSPISGHTSVYWYQQALGLGLQFLLWYDEGEERNRGNFPPRFSGRQFPNYSSELNVNALELEDSALYLCASSLRTDSYGYTFGSGTRLTVV.

The chain is built from TRBV6-5 and TRBJ2-1; D is ambiguous. Deletions cut 6 bases from V and 10 bases from J, with 10 bases between. Germline lookup yields CDR1 MNHEY and CDR2 SVGAGI. This CDR3 contains 11 residues. The CDR3 nucleotides read TGTGCCAGCAGAGTACTAAGGGAGCAGTTCTTC. It yields the protein CASRVLREQFF.

The rearrangement joins TRBV7-2 to TRBJ2-1, with 9 positions matching TRBD2. V lost 8 bases to trimming and J lost 9 bases; unmatched junction nucleotides: 8. CDR1 SGHTA and CDR2 FQGNSA come from the germline V gene. The CDR3 is 13 residues long. For the CDR3, the DNA is TGTGCCAGCGGGGGACTAGCATTTGGTGAGCAGTTCTTC. As protein: CASGGLAFGEQFF.

V usage is TRBV6-5 and J usage is TRBJ2-1; 9 nucleotides agree with TRBD2. The CDR3 runs to 15 residues. CDR1 and CDR2 from the germline V gene are MNHEY and SVGAGI. V shed 2 bases, J shed 8 bases, and the junction held 7 bases outside the gene matches. CDR3 loop: CASSYGREGGDEQFF. For the CDR3, the DNA is TGTGCCAGCAGTTACGGGCGGGAGGGTGGCGATGAGCAGTTCTTC.

This clone appeared a single time. The chain combines TRBV30 with TRBJ1-5, with 8 bases aligning to TRBD1. The germline V gene encodes CDR1 GTSNPN and CDR2 SVGIG (reference sequence). J lost 6 bases, V lost 1 base, and 11 bases had no gene match. The CDR3 has 16 residues. CDR3 protein: CAWSASDRGAAQPQHF. CDR3 bases: TGTGCCTGGAGTGCTTCCGACAGGGGCGCCGCTCAGCCCCAGCATTTT.

This clone was seen a single time. The chain combines TRBV27 with TRBJ1-2; 8 bases match TRBD1. CDR3 size: 16 residues. CDR1 and CDR2 (germline): MNHEY, SMNVEV (reference sequence). Losses at the gene ends were 5 bases for V and 0 bases for J; bases not matched to a gene: 8. CDR3 loop: CASSPIGRGPNYGYTF. The CDR3 DNA sequence: TGTGCCAGCAGTCCGATCGGCAGGGGGCCTAACTATGGCTACACCTTC.

The V call is TRBV19, the J call TRBJ1-3, with no clear D. This CDR3 contains 13 residues. V gave up 3 bases and J gave up 6 bases, with 9 bases separating them. Germline V CDR1 and CDR2: LNHDA, SQIVND (reference sequence). The CDR3 sequence is CASSIPPLNTIYF. The CDR3 DNA sequence: TGTGCCAGTAGTATCCCCCCTCTAAACACCATATATTTT.

The J gene is TRBJ2-5, the V gene TRBV5-1; the D gene is possibly TRBD1 (5 bases). V was trimmed by 4 bases and J by 5 bases, leaving 12 bases between them. The CDR3 spans 13 residues. Germline CDR1 reads SGHRS; CDR2 reads YFSETQ. CDR3 nucleotides: TGCGCCAGCAGCACAGGCACGAAGGAGACCCAGTACTTC. This sequence encodes CASSTGTKETQYF.

V gene TRBV7-2 combines with J gene TRBJ2-5; 8 bases agree with TRBD1. The CDR3 is 13 residues long. Germline values: CDR1 SGHTA, CDR2 FQGNSA. V lost 3 bases and J lost 3; bases outside the gene matches: 0. CDR3 nucleotides: TGTGCCAGCAGCTTGGACAGGGAAGAGACCCAGTACTTC. It yields the protein CASSLDREETQYF.

The chain recombines TRBV12-5 with TRBJ1-3; the D is unclear. The CDR3 length is 15 residues. V shed 0 bases and J shed 2 bases, with 8 bases lying between them. Germline loops: CDR1 LGHNT, CDR2 FRNRAP. This CDR3 is CASGLVLGTGNTIYF. CDR3 nucleotides: TGTGCTAGTGGTTTGGTACTGGGCACTGGAAACACCATATATTTT.

The J gene is TRBJ2-7, the V gene TRBV30; D may be TRBD1 (7 bases). Germline values: CDR1 GTSNPN, CDR2 SVGIG (reference sequence). The V end lost 3 bases, the J end lost 4 bases, and 10 bases lay between the germline ends. The CDR3 sequence is 12 residues long. The CDR3 nucleotides are TGTGCCTGGAGCCAGGGGGGATACGAGCAGTACTTC. Protein product: CAWSQGGYEQYF.

This chain connects TRBV4-1 to TRBJ2-5, with 8 bases aligning to TRBD2. CDR1 and CDR2 (germline): MGHRA, YSYEKL. The CDR3 extends over 17 amino acids. The V segment lost 4 bases and the J segment 2 bases; nucleotides outside the gene matches: 12. Here the CDR3 reads CASSPLGGGTSQETQYF. CDR3 DNA: TGCGCCAGCAGCCCTTTGGGCGGGGGGACCTCTCAAGAGACCCAGTACTTC.